This T cell receptor beta chain was sequenced for a study of T-cell memory formation after mild COVID-19. In this sample, this clonotype turned up a few times. TCRdb processed the 5' RACE reads anew with MiXCR; each CDR3 protein has one entry. The sample yields about 82,000 distinct CDR3 sequences, approximately 16% seen once. The CDR3 spans 15 residues. The V gene end was trimmed by 5 bases and the J gene end by 4 bases; junction bases not matched to a gene: 3. CDR1 is LGHNA, CDR2 YSLEER, per germline. This sequence joins TRBV4-3 and TRBJ2-1; TRBD2 agrees at 12 bases. The sample was PBMCs or a T cell subset sorted from them (not recorded which). This clonotype was sampled from a man between 18 and 29 years old who had mild COVID-19 (a few samples of this study predate the infection). Cell type and time point are not known. CDR3 nucleotides: TGCGCCAGCAGCGCAGGGACTAGCGGGTACAATGAGCAGTTCTTC. It specifies CASSAGTSGYNEQFF.